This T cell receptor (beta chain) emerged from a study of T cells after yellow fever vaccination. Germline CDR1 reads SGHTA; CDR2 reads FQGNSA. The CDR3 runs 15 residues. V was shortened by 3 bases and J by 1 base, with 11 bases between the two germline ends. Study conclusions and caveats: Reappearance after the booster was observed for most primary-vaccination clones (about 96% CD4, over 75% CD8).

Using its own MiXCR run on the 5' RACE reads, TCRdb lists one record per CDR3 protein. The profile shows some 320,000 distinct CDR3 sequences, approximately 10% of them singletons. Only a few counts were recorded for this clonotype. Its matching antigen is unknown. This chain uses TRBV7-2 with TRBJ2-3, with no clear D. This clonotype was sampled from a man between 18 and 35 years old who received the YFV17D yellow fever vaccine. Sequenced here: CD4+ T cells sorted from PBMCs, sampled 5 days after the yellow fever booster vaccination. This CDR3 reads CASSFKVVGTDTQYF. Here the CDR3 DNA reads TGTGCCAGCAGCTTCAAGGTAGTCGGCACAGATACGCAGTATTTT. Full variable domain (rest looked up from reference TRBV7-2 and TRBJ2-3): GAGVSQSPSNKVTEKGKDVELRCDPISGHTALYWYRQSLGQGLEFLIYFQGNSAPDKSGLPSDRFSAERTGGSVSTLTIQRTQQEDSAVYLCASSFKVVGTDTQYFGPGTRLTVL.